Shown below are 25 T cell receptor beta chains from a single sample sequenced in a study of blood T cells in healthy people across ages (dated by TCRdb to between 2014 and 2017). Library prep was done by 5' RACE. Sequencing was carried out with an Illumina HiSeq 2500. The second PCR ran for about 6 to 11 cycles and used a J-beta primer mix along with a sample-barcoded 5' primer. TCRdb ran its own pipeline on the public reads, namely fastp trimming at Q25 and MiXCR clone calling, and kept in-frame beta chains. All rows with the same CDR3 protein become a single entry with the most common DNA and genes. The sample profile shows 250,000 to 300,000 distinct CDR3 sequences; roughly 26% of them were found once. The top ten constitute 29% of the sample. Sequenced material: blood. These receptors all come from a woman in her seventies in good health.

The CDR3 bases are TGTGCCATCAGTGAGGGACAGGGGAGTCTGGGCTACACCTTC. Its translation is CAISEGQGSLGYTF. The V gene is TRBV10-3, the J gene TRBJ1-2, with TRBD1 matching over 9 bases. CDR1 is ENHRY, CDR2 SYGVKD, per germline. This CDR3 has 14 residues. V was clipped by 2 bases and J by 8 bases; unmatched bases: 6.

The rearrangement links TRBV20-1 to TRBJ1-2, with 10 positions matching TRBD1. The CDR3 length is 15 residues. Germline-derived CDR1 and CDR2 are DFQATT and SNEGSKA (reference sequence). Unmatched junction bases numbered 11, after V lost 4 bases and J lost 6 bases. CDR3 bases: TGCAGTGCTATTAGGGCGACAGGGGGCTGGGATGGCTACACCTTC. It yields the protein CSAIRATGGWDGYTF.

The chain combines TRBV12-3 or TRBV12-4 with TRBJ1-2, with D possibly matching TRBD1 (6 bases). The CDR3 has 14 residues. V lost 5 bases, J lost 7 bases, and 17 bases lay in between. The CDR3 loop reads CASSLETGLRGYTF. CDR3 in DNA: TGTGCCAGCAGTCTCGAGACAGGACTGCGTGGCTACACCTTC.

The rearrangement links TRBV7-2 to TRBJ2-7; the D is unclear. The CDR3 runs 12 residues. The germline CDR1 and CDR2 sequences are SGHTA and FQGNSA. V lost 3 bases, J lost 5 bases, and 8 bases lay in between. CDR3 nucleotide sequence: TGTGCCAGCAGCTTTATGGGGAACGAGCAGTACTTC. Translation: CASSFMGNEQYF.

The chain uses TRBV27 and TRBJ1-2; 7 bases are shared with TRBD1. The V gene's germline CDR1 is MNHEY and CDR2 SMNVEV (reference sequence). This CDR3 region has 15 residues. Trimming cost V 6 bases and J 8 bases; bases outside gene matches: 15. The CDR3 DNA is TGTGCCAGCAGCACCCAGTCAGGGGGAACGGGAGGCTACACCTTC. As protein: CASSTQSGGTGGYTF.

This clonotype was counted only a few times. The V and J genes are TRBV20-1 and TRBJ1-4; no definite D call. CDR1 and CDR2 from the germline V gene are DFQATT and SNEGSKA (reference sequence). The CDR3 length is 13 residues. The V end lost 3 bases, the J end lost 6 bases, and 11 bases lay between the germline ends. The CDR3 protein is CSARVLGDEKLFF. The CDR3, as DNA: TGCAGTGCTAGGGTTCTTGGAGATGAAAAACTGTTTTTT.

About this clonotype: The junction does not match germline at one end; this may be a read error. The V and J genes are TRBV12-3 or TRBV12-4 and TRBJ2-3; TRBD2 matches 9 bases. The CDR3 runs to 16 residues. For the CDR3, the DNA is TGTGCCTGCAGCCATGGGACTAGCAGATTCACAGATACGCAGTATTTT. Residues: CACSHGTSRFTDTQYF.

The J gene is TRBJ2-5, the V gene TRBV20-1; 10 nucleotides agree with TRBD2. CDR3 length: 14 amino acids. J was trimmed by 5 bases and V by 5 bases; bases with no gene match: 8. CDR1 is DFQATT and CDR2 is SNEGSKA in the germline V gene (reference sequence). The DNA for the CDR3 is TGCAGTGCTGGGGGGCTAGCGGGGGTGGAGACCCAGTACTTC. Its protein product is CSAGGLAGVETQYF.

The chain uses TRBV5-1 and TRBJ2-2; 9 nucleotides match TRBD1. V trimming: 3 bases; J trimming: 4 bases; junction bases outside the gene matches: 1. CDR3 length equals 14 residues. The germline V gene has CDR1 SGHRS and CDR2 YFSETQ. CDR3 DNA sequence: TGCGCCAGCAGCTGGGGACAGGGCACCGGGGAGCTGTTTTTT. Its translation is CASSWGQGTGELFF.

This clonotype was counted only a few times. The chain joins TRBV9 to TRBJ2-3, with TRBD1 as a possible D gene (6 bases). Germline V gene data show CDR1 as SGDLS and CDR2 as YYNGEE. V was cut by 3 bases and J by 1 base, with 12 bases left in between. CDR3 length: 15 amino acids. This CDR3 reads CASSGRGTGTDTQYF. The CDR3 DNA reads TGTGCCAGCAGCGGTAGGGGGACGGGCACAGATACGCAGTATTTT.

This clonotype has a count of ten or more. The CDR3 DNA reads as TGTGCCAGCAGCTTAGAAGTAAGGAGGGAAGCTTTCTTT. This translates into CASSLEVRREAFF. This chain joins TRBV7-2 and TRBJ1-1; the D is unclear. The V gene's germline CDR1 is SGHTA and CDR2 FQGNSA. V shed 1 base and J shed 8 bases, with 11 bases lying between them. CDR3 length: 13 residues.

The chain joins TRBV7-2 to TRBJ2-5; D is perhaps TRBD1 or TRBD2 (6 bases each). The CDR3 runs to 15 residues. Trimming took 4 bases from V and 5 from J, leaving 17 bases between them. Germline CDR1 SGHTA, CDR2 FQGNSA. The CDR3 bases are TGTGCCAGCAGCTCTCAATCGACAGGAGGGGAGACCCAGTACTTC. It specifies CASSSQSTGGETQYF.

In its sample, this clonotype was seen a few times. The chain couples TRBV6-1 to TRBJ2-5, with 10 bases that match TRBD2. Losses at the gene ends were 0 bases for V and 9 bases for J; bases not matched to a gene: 13. The CDR3 is 17 residues long. Germline-derived CDR1 and CDR2 are MNHNS and SASEGT. The CDR3 here is CASSEALRGLAVRAQYF. In nucleotides, the CDR3 is TGTGCCAGCAGTGAAGCCCTCCGAGGACTAGCGGTCAGGGCCCAGTACTTC.

The genes are TRBV6-6 and TRBJ2-1, with a tentative D call TRBD2 (6 bases). V lost 6 bases, J lost 13 bases, and 25 bases lay in between. Germline V gene sequence: CDR1 MNHNY, CDR2 SVGAGI (reference sequence). The CDR3 runs to 15 residues. The CDR3 DNA reads TGTGCCAGCAGCTCAACTTATGGCGGGGAATCGTTACAGTTCTTC. It translates to CASSSTYGGESLQFF.

The rearrangement joins TRBV5-6 to TRBJ2-3, with no clear D. CDR1 and CDR2 (germline): SGHDT, YYEEEE. CDR3 length: 16 amino acids. Trimming cost V 4 bases and J 0 bases, with 15 bases left between them. CDR3 nucleotides: TGTGCCAGCAGCCGAGAGGCCAGACCTAGCACAGATACGCAGTATTTT. It encodes CASSREARPSTDTQYF.

In its sample, this clonotype was seen a few times. V usage is TRBV3-1 and J usage is TRBJ1-5, with D possibly matching TRBD1 (6 bases). The CDR3 loop spans 16 amino acids. Trimming pared 5 bases from V and 6 bases from J, leaving 20 bases between. Germline-derived CDR1 and CDR2 are LGHDT and YNNKEL (reference sequence). The CDR3, as DNA: TGTGCCAGCAGCTCTCCCGAGACAGGAACTAGTCAGCCCCAGCATTTT. It encodes CASSSPETGTSQPQHF. Together with reference TRBV3-1 and TRBJ1-5, the CDR3 gives the full variable domain: DTAVSQTPKYLVTQMGNDKSIKCEQNLGHDTMYWYKQDSKKFLKIMFSYNNKELIINETVPNRFSPKSPDKAHLNLHINSLELGDSAVYFCASSSPETGTSQPQHFGDGTRLSIL.

CDR3 in DNA: TGTGCCAGCAGCAGGATGGGGGCAGCGGAGACCCAGTACTTC. Amino acid sequence: CASSRMGAAETQYF. J is TRBJ2-5 and V is TRBV21-1; TRBD1 reflects the table's D call only, with no check against the DNA. TRBV21-1 is a pseudogene segment. The CDR3 has 14 residues.

The rearrangement uses TRBV27 and TRBJ1-1; 12 nucleotides agree with TRBD1. The junction had 5 bases not matched to a gene; V was cut back by 5 bases and J by 1 base. The CDR3 is 16 amino acids. Germline V gives CDR1 MNHEY, CDR2 SMNVEV (reference sequence). The CDR3 region is CASSPGTGGSNTEAFF. CDR3 sequence (DNA): TGTGCCAGCAGTCCAGGGACAGGGGGCTCGAACACTGAAGCTTTCTTT.

In its sample, this clonotype was seen a few times. The chain couples TRBV29-1 to TRBJ2-3; D not certain. This CDR3 comprises 11 residues. V lost 5 bases and J 6 bases, leaving 9 bases between the germline ends. The germline V gene has CDR1 SQVTM and CDR2 ANQGSEA. CDR3 DNA: TGCAGCGTTCTAGGACCGGATACGCAGTATTTT. This codes for CSVLGPDTQYF.

This clonotype came up a few times. The chain employs TRBV6-6 and TRBJ1-1, with a possible D match to TRBD1 (6 bases). V was trimmed by 2 bases and J by 4 bases, leaving 8 bases between them. This CDR3 contains 13 residues. The germline gives CDR1 MNHNY, CDR2 SVGAGI (reference sequence). CDR3 region: CASSYGGPTEAFF. The CDR3 nucleotides read TGTGCCAGCAGTTACGGGGGGCCCACTGAAGCTTTCTTT.

The chain has TRBV18 and TRBJ2-1; D remains ambiguous. The J call may be wrong; the DNA end is better matched by TRBJ2-5. The CDR3 is made up of 15 amino acids. Per the germline V gene, CDR1 is KGHSH and CDR2 is LQKENI. CDR3 loop: CASSQLDGWRETQYF. Here the CDR3 DNA reads TGTGCCAGCTCACAACTTGACGGGTGGCGGGAGACCCAGTACTTC.

This chain links TRBV20-1 with TRBJ2-5; D gene ambiguous. V was clipped by 4 bases and J by 1 base, with 10 bases between them. The germline CDR1 and CDR2 sequences are DFQATT and SNEGSKA (reference sequence). The CDR3 loop spans 13 amino acids. The CDR3 protein is CSAISGSQETQYF. Here the CDR3 DNA reads TGCAGTGCTATCTCGGGTAGCCAAGAGACCCAGTACTTC.

The rearrangement uses TRBV24-1 and TRBJ2-2, with 7 bases aligning to TRBD2. The CDR3 runs 12 residues. The V and J ends lost 9 bases and 3 bases, in that order; junction bases with no gene match: 0. Germline assignment: CDR1 KGHDR and CDR2 SFDVKD. The CDR3 here is CATGGDTGELFF. Here the CDR3 DNA reads TGTGCCACCGGGGGGGACACCGGGGAGCTGTTTTTT.

The chain combines TRBV5-1 with TRBJ2-7; TRBD2 matches at 8 bases. The CDR3 loop spans 14 amino acids. With 3 bases clipped from V and 6 bases from J, the junction kept 8 bases outside the gene matches. Germline V gene sequence: CDR1 SGHRS, CDR2 YFSETQ. CDR3 amino acids: CASSSIAGSSEQYF. In nucleotides, the CDR3 is TGCGCCAGCAGCTCGATAGCGGGATCGTCCGAGCAGTACTTC.

CDR3 DNA: TGTGCCAGCAGTTACTCGTCTCTGGGCGGGGTTATAACCGGGGAGCTGTTTTTT. It encodes CASSYSSLGGVITGELFF. The rearrangement links TRBV6-2 or TRBV6-3 to TRBJ2-2, with D maybe TRBD2 (6 bases). Germline V gene sequence: CDR1 MNHEY, CDR2 SVGEGT. V gave up 0 bases and J gave up 5 bases, with 19 bases separating them. This CDR3 has 18 residues.